These 11 T cell receptor beta chains originate from one sample sequenced in a study of blood T cell repertoires in COVID-19. The data were produced by immunoSEQ multiplex PCR, yet TCRdb's version contains in-frame clones alone and is incomplete. Altogether about 83,000 clones are present, around 87% being singletons, with the ten largest covering roughly 3.1%. Material for sequencing was peripheral blood. The source is a woman aged 45-65 years with active or convalescent COVID-19.

The chain carries TRBV7-9 and TRBJ1-2; 9 bases map to TRBD1. From germline, CDR1 is SEHNR and CDR2 FQNEAQ (reference sequence). The CDR3 totals 16 residues. Trimming took 1 base from V and 1 from J; bases not matched to a gene: 4. In nucleotides, the CDR3 is TGTGCCAGCAGCTTAGGGGACAGGGTGAATAACTATGGCTACACCTTC. This translates into CASSLGDRVNNYGYTF. Combining the CDR3 with reference TRBV7-9 and TRBJ1-2 gives the whole variable domain DTGVSQNPRHKITKRGQNVTFRCDPISEHNRLYWYRQTLGQGPEFLTYFQNEAQLEKSRLLSDRFSAERPKGSFSTLEIQRTEQGDSAMYLCASSLGDRVNNYGYTFGSGTRLTVV.

CDR3 in amino acids: CATSDSGQAHQPQHF. In DNA form, the CDR3 reads TGTGCCACCAGTGATTCCGGACAGGCCCATCAGCCCCAGCATTTT. This chain uses TRBV24-1 with TRBJ1-5; 7 bases are shared with TRBD1. CDR1 and CDR2 (germline): KGHDR, SFDVKD. The J segment lost 5 bases and the V segment lost 2 bases, leaving 5 bases of the junction unmatched. CDR3 size: 15 residues.

CDR3 DNA sequence: TGTGCCAGCAGACGAACAGGCTTTGAAGGAAACACCATATATTTT. Amino acids: CASRRTGFEGNTIYF. This rearrangement joins TRBV11-1 to TRBJ1-3, with D perhaps matching TRBD1 (5 bases). Germline CDR1 and CDR2: SGHAT and FQDESV (reference sequence). CDR3 length equals 15 residues. Trimming left V 6 bases short and J 4 bases short, with 16 bases between.

The V call is TRBV30, the J call TRBJ1-1, with 7 bases that match TRBD1. The ends lost 3 bases at V and 2 bases at J; junction bases unmatched: 9. Germline V CDR1 and CDR2: GTSNPN, SVGIG (reference sequence). The CDR3 is 15 residues long. The CDR3 protein is CAWRWNRGSNTEAFF. Written as DNA, the CDR3 is TGTGCCTGGAGGTGGAACAGGGGAAGTAACACTGAAGCTTTCTTT. Supplemented by reference TRBV30 and TRBJ1-1, the full variable domain reads SQTIHQWPATLVQPVGSPLSLECTVEGTSNPNLYWYRQAAGRGLQLLFYSVGIGQISSEVPQNLSASRPQDRQFILSSKKLLLSDSGFYLCAWRWNRGSNTEAFFGQGTRLTVV.

The gene calls are TRBV18 and TRBJ2-1; possibly TRBD2 for D (6 bases). The CDR3 extends over 13 amino acids. Trimming left V 3 bases short and J 10 bases short, with 13 bases between. Germline V gene sequence: CDR1 KGHSH, CDR2 LQKENI. CDR3 nucleotide sequence: TGTGCCAGCTCACCGCGGGACCCTCGGGAGCAGTTCTTC. Translated, it gives CASSPRDPREQFF.

CDR3 sequence reads: CASSRGEAANYGYTF. As DNA, the CDR3 is TGTGCCAGCAGCCGGGGAGAGGCAGCTAACTATGGCTACACCTTC. The chain links TRBV3-1 (or the pseudogene TRBV3-2) to TRBJ1-2; D unresolved. Trimming left V 4 bases short and J 0 bases short, with 12 bases between. Germline values: CDR1 LGHDT, CDR2 YNNKEL (reference sequence). The CDR3 sequence is 15 residues long.

The chain employs TRBV3-1 (or the pseudogene TRBV3-2) and TRBJ1-3, with D unclear. V gave up 4 bases and J gave up 1 base, with 14 bases separating them. This CDR3 contains 16 residues. Germline V gene data show CDR1 as LGHDT and CDR2 as YNNKEL (reference sequence). CDR3 residues: CASSLWTTRSGNTIYF. The CDR3 coding sequence is TGTGCCAGCAGCCTGTGGACTACAAGGTCTGGAAACACCATATATTTT.

This clone appeared a few times. The J gene is TRBJ1-5, the V gene TRBV7-2; D is uncertain. V lost 1 base and J 3 bases, leaving 13 bases between the germline ends. Germline CDR1 is SGHTA and CDR2 is FQGNSA. The CDR3 runs 16 residues. CDR3 amino acids: CASSLGDPVPNQPQHF. CDR3 coding DNA: TGTGCCAGCAGCTTAGGTGATCCGGTTCCCAATCAGCCCCAGCATTTT.

This chain connects TRBV5-6 to TRBJ2-3; unclear D gene. The germline V and J ends were trimmed by 2 bases and 1 base, with 5 bases remaining between them. The CDR3 length is 13 residues. Germline assignment: CDR1 SGHDT and CDR2 YYEEEE. As DNA, the CDR3 is TGTGCCAGCAGCTTCTCAGGCACAGATACGCAGTATTTT. This codes for CASSFSGTDTQYF.

This clone was seen just once. The chain couples TRBV5-1 to TRBJ2-1; tentatively, D is TRBD2 (6 bases). The V end was cut by 5 bases, the J end by 0 bases, with 15 bases between. The CDR3 length is 16 residues. Germline V gene lookup returns CDR1 SGHRS and CDR2 YFSETQ. CDR3: CASRRGPTSSYNEQFF. In nucleotides, the CDR3 is TGCGCCAGCAGGCGGGGTCCTACTAGCTCCTACAATGAGCAGTTCTTC.

The chain links TRBV6-5 to TRBJ1-3; D might be TRBD1 (6 bases). Germline CDR1 reads MNHEY; CDR2 reads SVGAGI. The CDR3 contains 16 residues. Between the trimmed V and J ends, which lost 0 bases and 1 base, there was a span of 10 bases. CDR3 region: CASSYSPRGSGNTIYF. The CDR3 nucleotides are TGTGCCAGCAGTTACTCTCCCAGGGGATCTGGAAACACCATATATTTT.